This T cell receptor (beta chain) was retrieved from a study of intratumoral heterogeneity in liver cancer. Study as a whole: Most patients were male, with a median age of roughly 63 years.

The germline V gene encodes CDR1 MNHEY and CDR2 SMNVEV (reference sequence). Trimming stripped 7 bases from V and 8 bases from J, with 11 bases between. The CDR3 extends over 12 amino acids. Sampled areas showed no macroscopic evidence of necrosis or hemorrhage. TCRdb keeps only in-frame clones here, not all; method: immunoSEQ multiplex PCR. The table includes approximately 20,000 clones, just under 75% detected once. The sample in question was tumor-adjacent normal tissue, obtained before any cancer treatment. The clonotype originates from a woman in her seventies with hepatocellular carcinoma. J is TRBJ1-4 and V is TRBV27; D ambiguous. CDR3 nucleotides: TGTGCCAGCATGTCGTGGAAAGAAAAACTGTTTTTT. Its translation is CASMSWKEKLFF. Using reference TRBV27 and TRBJ1-4 for the parts outside the CDR3, the full variable domain is EAQVTQNPRYLITVTGKKLTVTCSQNMNHEYMSWYRQDPGLGLRQIYYSMNVEVTDKGDVPEGYKVSRKEKRNFPLILESPSPNQTSLYFCASMSWKEKLFFGSGTQLSVL.